Listed below are T cell receptor beta chains from one sample, sequenced in a study of cytomegalovirus exposure and HLA in healthy donors. Method: immunoSEQ multiplex PCR; TCRdb's copy keeps in-frame clones and lacks some. The sample yields more than 90,000 clones, around three quarters seen once. Sequencing input: PBMCs. These receptors all come from a man between 40 and 49 years old in good health and CMV-seronegative. Both conserved end residues are part of each CDR3. The D gene is left open where the match is weak. Size tells how often a clone was seen (once, few, many) or the class of an expanded clone, and some rows leave it out.

J: TRBJ2-4
D: TRBD1
size: -
V: TRBV28
DNA: TGTGCCAGCAGTAGACTACAGGGGGGAAACATTCAGTACTTC
CDR3: CASSRLQGGNIQYF

J: TRBJ1-4
D: -
size: -
V: TRBV27
DNA: TGTGCCAGCAGTCCGGGGAGAGCAACTAATGAAAAACTGTTTTTT
CDR3: CASSPGRATNEKLFF

J: TRBJ1-4
D: -
size: -
V: TRBV7-6
DNA: TGTGCCAGCAGCCCGAGGGTGCAGAATAATGAAAAACTGTTTTTT
CDR3: CASSPRVQNNEKLFF

J: TRBJ2-5
D: -
size: -
V: TRBV6-1
DNA: TGTGCCAGCAGCGGTGACATCGGAGAGACCCAGTACTTC
CDR3: CASSGDIGETQYF

J: TRBJ2-3
D: TRBD2
size: -
V: TRBV5-1
DNA: TGCGCCAGCAGCTTTAGGCGGGGGGTCACAGATACGCAGTATTTT
CDR3: CASSFRRGVTDTQYF

J: TRBJ1-1
D: TRBD1
size: -
V: TRBV11-2
DNA: TGTGCCAGCAGCCGAACCCTGACAGGGTTTAATGAAGCTTTCTTT
CDR3: CASSRTLTGFNEAFF

J: TRBJ2-6
D: TRBD1
size: few
V: TRBV6-5
DNA: TGTGCCAGCAGTCGGGACAGGGCCGGGGCCAACGTCCTGACTTTC
CDR3: CASSRDRAGANVLTF

J: TRBJ1-6
D: TRBD1
size: once
V: TRBV14
DNA: TGTGCCAGCAGCAGTACCCAGGGGGCCAATTCACCCCTCCACTTT
CDR3: CASSSTQGANSPLHF

J: TRBJ2-7
D: -
size: -
V: TRBV7-2
DNA: TGTGCCAGCAGCTTACCCACCAGCCGGGGGACCTACGAGCAGTACTTC
CDR3: CASSLPTSRGTYEQYF

J: TRBJ2-1
D: TRBD2
size: once
V: TRBV19
DNA: TGTGCCACCTTGGGACTAGCGGACAATGAGCAGTTCTTC
CDR3: CATLGLADNEQFF